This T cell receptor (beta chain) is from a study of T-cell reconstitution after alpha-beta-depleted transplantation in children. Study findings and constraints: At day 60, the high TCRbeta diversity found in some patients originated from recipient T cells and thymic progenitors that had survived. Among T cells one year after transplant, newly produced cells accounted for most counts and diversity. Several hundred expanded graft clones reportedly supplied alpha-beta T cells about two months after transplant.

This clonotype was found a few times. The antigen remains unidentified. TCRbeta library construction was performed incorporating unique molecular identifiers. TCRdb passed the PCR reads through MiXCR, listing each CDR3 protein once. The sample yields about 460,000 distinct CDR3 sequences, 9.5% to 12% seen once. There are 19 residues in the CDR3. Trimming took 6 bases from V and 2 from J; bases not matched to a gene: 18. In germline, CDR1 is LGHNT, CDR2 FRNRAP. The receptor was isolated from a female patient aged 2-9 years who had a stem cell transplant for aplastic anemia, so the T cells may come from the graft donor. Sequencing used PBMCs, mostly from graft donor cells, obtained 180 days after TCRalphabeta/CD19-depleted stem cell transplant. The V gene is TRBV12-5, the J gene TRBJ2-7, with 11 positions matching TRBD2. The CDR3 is CASGLTGLAETVSAYEQYV. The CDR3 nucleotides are TGTGCTAGTGGCCTAACGGGACTAGCGGAAACCGTGTCCGCCTACGAGCAGTACGTC.